These T cell receptor beta chains were read from a single sample in a study of identical twins. TCRdb reprocessed the 5' RACE reads with MiXCR, giving one entry per CDR3 protein. The top ten clones hold 3% of a sample with 250,000 or so distinct CDR3 sequences, around 8.8% of them seen once. The same data also contributed to another study, on yellow fever vaccine responses in identical twins.

The sample taken for sequencing was CD8+ T cells sorted from blood. Receptors originate from a woman in her late teens or twenties in good health. The CDR3 runs from the conserved cysteine through the conserved F or W. D genes are given only for firm matches. Some rows have no size entry. The others give once, few or many, or a class for an expanded clone.

TRBV2	.	TRBJ2-5	.	CASSEGDYKETQYF	TGTGCCAGCAGTGAAGGAGACTATAAAGAGACCCAGTACTTC
TRBV19	TRBD1	TRBJ2-7	.	CASSMFLDRGYEQYF	TGTGCCAGTAGTATGTTTTTGGACAGGGGCTACGAGCAGTACTTC
TRBV7-3	TRBD2	TRBJ2-3	many	CASSLAASSGVEYF	TGTGCCAGCAGCTTAGCAGCCTCTAGCGGGGTAGAGTATTTT
TRBV4-2	.	TRBJ2-3	few	CASSQEGTTDTQYF	TGTGCCAGCAGCCAGGAAGGGACCACAGATACGCAGTATTTT
TRBV6-2/TRBV6-3	.	TRBJ2-7	many	CASSYSKKVTAAYEQYF	TGTGCCAGCAGTTACTCGAAAAAGGTGACAGCGGCCTACGAGCAGTACTTC
TRBV27	.	TRBJ1-2	.	CASSLPGFYGYTF	TGTGCCAGCAGTCTCCCTGGGTTCTATGGCTACACCTTC
TRBV10-3	.	TRBJ1-1	.	CAISARDLNTEAFF	TGTGCCATCAGTGCGAGGGATCTGAACACTGAAGCTTTCTTT
TRBV15	.	TRBJ1-2	.	CATSRGLGSGIYGYTF	TGTGCCACCAGCAGAGGCCTCGGATCGGGGATCTATGGCTACACCTTC
TRBV19	TRBD2	TRBJ2-3	few	CASYGGGQSADTQYF	TGTGCCAGCTACGGGGGGGGACAATCTGCGGATACGCAGTATTTT
TRBV5-6	.	TRBJ2-6	.	CASSLPDFNSGANVLTF	TGTGCCAGCAGCTTGCCAGATTTTAACTCTGGGGCCAACGTCCTGACTTTC
TRBV10-3	TRBD2	TRBJ2-5	many	CAIKAGTSGQETQYF	TGTGCCATCAAAGCCGGGACTAGCGGCCAAGAGACCCAGTACTTC
TRBV6-5	.	TRBJ2-7	.	CASSFQGYGEQYF	TGTGCCAGCAGTTTTCAGGGTTATGGCGAGCAGTACTTC
TRBV27	.	TRBJ2-5	.	CASSLQGEEETQYF	TGTGCCAGCAGTTTACAGGGCGAGGAGGAGACCCAGTACTTC
TRBV20-1	.	TRBJ2-1	.	CSARDLSRGEYNEQFF	TGCAGTGCTAGAGATCTGAGCCGGGGTGAATACAATGAGCAGTTCTTC
TRBV27	TRBD2	TRBJ2-7	many	CASSSSLAAYEQYF	TGTGCCAGCAGTAGTTCACTAGCGGCTTACGAGCAGTACTTC
TRBV2	.	TRBJ2-7	.	CASSAGWGSSSYEQYF	TGTGCCAGCAGTGCGGGTTGGGGGTCGAGCTCCTACGAGCAGTACTTC
TRBV7-8	.	TRBJ2-3	.	CASSLASLRDTQYF	TGTGCCAGCAGCTTAGCCTCTCTTCGGGATACGCAGTATTTT
TRBV12-3/TRBV12-4	.	TRBJ2-2	.	CASRAGTELFF	TGTGCCAGCAGGGCCGGGACCGAGCTGTTTTTT
TRBV13	.	TRBJ1-6	.	CASSLQTQDNSPLHF	TGTGCCAGCAGCTTACAAACACAGGATAATTCACCCCTCCACTTT
TRBV10-2	.	TRBJ2-2	.	CASSESLANTGELFF	TGCGCCAGCAGTGAGTCTTTGGCGAACACCGGGGAGCTGTTTTTT
TRBV7-6	.	TRBJ2-3	.	CASSLGGERPDTQYF	TGTGCCAGCAGCTTAGGGGGGGAGAGGCCAGATACGCAGTATTTT
TRBV28	.	TRBJ2-7	many	CASRQSTYEQYF	TGTGCCAGCAGACAATCCACCTACGAGCAGTACTTC
TRBV4-1	.	TRBJ2-7	.	CASSHDPGSEQYF	TGCGCCAGCAGCCATGATCCGGGTTCCGAGCAGTACTTC
TRBV6-1	.	TRBJ2-7	many	CASSEDEGSSYEQYF	TGTGCCAGCAGTGAAGACGAAGGGAGCTCCTACGAGCAGTACTTC
TRBV2	TRBD1	TRBJ2-7	.	CASGKTGGYEQYF	TGTGCCAGCGGTAAGACAGGGGGCTACGAGCAGTACTTC
TRBV7-9	.	TRBJ2-7	.	CASSQFGGGSYEQYF	TGTGCCAGCAGCCAGTTTGGCGGTGGATCCTACGAGCAGTACTTC
TRBV27	.	TRBJ2-1	.	CASSTNTGSGVVAYNEQFF	TGTGCCAGCAGTACCAATACTGGTTCGGGAGTGGTTGCTTACAATGAGCAGTTCTTC
TRBV2	.	TRBJ2-3	.	CASSGKRREDRYGVPTQYF	TGTGCCAGCAGTGGAAAGCGGAGAGAGGATAGATACGGGGTCCCCACGCAGTATTTT